This T cell receptor beta chain was captured by sequencing in a study of cytomegalovirus exposure and HLA in healthy donors. On the study more broadly: An analysis done earlier identified around 100 million unique TCR beta sequences from 150 million to 200 million T cells. Just over 80% of roughly 430 genotyped donors fell in the Caucasian-associated ancestry cluster.

Concerning this clone itself: Its target is unknown.

Findings and limits, study-wide: As a later analysis showed, several of the most significant clusters appeared to be linked to common viral pathogens.

Primers included in the PCR were 60 Vbeta and 13 Jbeta primers. Generated by immunoSEQ multiplex PCR, the TCRdb table keeps only in-frame clones and is missing some. The sample holds about 150,000 clones, roughly 65% seen once. The germline V gene encodes CDR1 MNHNS and CDR2 SASEGT. The CDR3 runs to 12 residues. V lost 0 bases to trimming and J lost 9 bases, with 8 bases between them. V and J are TRBV6-1 and TRBJ1-1; perhaps TRBD1 as D (5 bases). The sequencing input was PBMCs. The receptor was derived from a man in his 60s in good health and CMV-seronegative. The CDR3 loop is CASSEARQKAFF. In DNA, the CDR3 is TGTGCCAGCAGTGAAGCACGACAGAAAGCTTTCTTT.